This note documents a single T cell receptor (beta chain) sequence. These data come from a study of cytomegalovirus exposure and HLA in healthy donors. Primers for the PCR totalled 60 Vbeta and 13 Jbeta. Some clones are missing from TCRdb's copy, which holds only in-frame ones; the method was immunoSEQ multiplex PCR. The table lists over 150,000 clones, roughly 80% of them singletons, with about 9.6% in the top ten. Germline assignment: CDR1 WNHNN and CDR2 SYGVQD (reference sequence). With 5 bases removed from V and 0 bases from J, the gap between germline ends came to 15 bases. The CDR3 totals 16 residues.

Sequenced material: PBMCs. This sequence originates from a man younger than 35 in good health and CMV-seropositive. This chain joins TRBV10-1 and TRBJ2-3; D unclear. The CDR3 sequence: CASSLSAITSTDTQYF. The CDR3 DNA sequence: TGCGCCAGCAGTTTATCAGCGATAACTAGCACAGATACGCAGTATTTT.